This is a list of T cell receptor beta chains from one sample in a study of blood T cell repertoires in COVID-19. Some clones are missing from TCRdb's copy, which holds only in-frame ones; the method was immunoSEQ multiplex PCR. The sample yields 55,000 to 75,000 clones, about 80% seen once. The source material was peripheral blood. These receptor sequences come from an older woman with acute or convalescent COVID-19. The CDR3 runs from the conserved cysteine through the conserved F or W. The D gene is left open where the match is weak. The size entry is marked missing in some rows and otherwise reads once, few, many or a size class.

v_gene	abundance	d_gene	j_gene	CDR3nt	CDR3aa
TRBV5-1	.	TRBD2	TRBJ2-1	TGCGCCAGTTCGGGGACTAGCGGAAAGACGGAGCAGTTCTTC	CASSGTSGKTEQFF
TRBV7-2	few	TRBD1	TRBJ1-5	TGTGCCAGCAGCCAACAGGGGGCTGGGCAGCCCCAGCATTTT	CASSQQGAGQPQHF
TRBV29-1	.	.	TRBJ1-3	TGCAGCGTTGAAACCCTAAACAGCAGAACAGGTTCCTCTGGAAACACCATATATTTT	CSVETLNSRTGSSGNTIYF
TRBV5-4	few	TRBD1	TRBJ1-1	TGTGCCAGCAGCCATGACAGGGGTGAAGCTTTCTTT	CASSHDRGEAFF
TRBV24-1	few	.	TRBJ2-7	TGTGCCACCAGTGATGACAGGTCTCACGAGCAGTACTTC	CATSDDRSHEQYF
TRBV5-5	once	.	TRBJ2-7	TGTGCCAGCAGCGAGGGCCCCTACGAGCAGTACTTC	CASSEGPYEQYF
TRBV7-9	many	TRBD1	TRBJ2-5	TGTGCCAGCAGCTCAGGACAGGGGAGGACGGCCCAGTACTTC	CASSSGQGRTAQYF
TRBV5-1	.	.	TRBJ1-2	TGCGCCCGCGGGCCGGGGGGTAACTATGGCTACACCTTC	CARGPGGNYGYTF
TRBV7-8	once	TRBD1	TRBJ1-2	TGTGCCAGCAGCCTTCAGCGGACAGGCTCGTTCATTAACTATGGCTACACCTTC	CASSLQRTGSFINYGYTF
TRBV13	.	.	TRBJ2-3	TGTGCCAGCAGCCCAAGGGGGACCGCCCGCCCGTATTTT	CASSPRGTARPYF
TRBV7-2	.	.	TRBJ1-3	TGTGCCAGCACCTTACAGGGTGGAAAGGGGGGAAACACCATATATTTT	CASTLQGGKGGNTIYF
TRBV7-2	.	TRBD2	TRBJ2-5	TGTGCCAGCAGCCTCCAAGGACTAGCTGGCGAGACCCAGTACTTC	CASSLQGLAGETQYF
TRBV7-9	.	.	TRBJ2-5	TGTGCCAGCAGCTGGGGGGTCGTGGAGGAGACCCAGTACTTC	CASSWGVVEETQYF
TRBV7-2	.	TRBD2	TRBJ2-3	TGTGCCAGCAGCGTAGCGGGAGGGGGGGCAGATACGCAGTATTTT	CASSVAGGGADTQYF
TRBV7-3	.	.	TRBJ1-4	TGTGCCAGCAGCTTCTCAGGAGAGGACATTTTT	CASSFSGEDIF
TRBV7-7	.	.	TRBJ1-1	TGTGCCAGCAGCCCCCGCGGAAGACGTGAAGCTTTCTTT	CASSPRGRREAFF
TRBV15	.	TRBD2	TRBJ2-5	TGTGCCACCAGCGTTTCTGGGAGGCGGGGGGCGGGGGAGACCCAGTACTTC	CATSVSGRRGAGETQYF
TRBV25-1	.	TRBD1	TRBJ1-4	TGTGCCAGCAGTGATTCGCCGGGACAGATGTTTTTT	CASSDSPGQMFF